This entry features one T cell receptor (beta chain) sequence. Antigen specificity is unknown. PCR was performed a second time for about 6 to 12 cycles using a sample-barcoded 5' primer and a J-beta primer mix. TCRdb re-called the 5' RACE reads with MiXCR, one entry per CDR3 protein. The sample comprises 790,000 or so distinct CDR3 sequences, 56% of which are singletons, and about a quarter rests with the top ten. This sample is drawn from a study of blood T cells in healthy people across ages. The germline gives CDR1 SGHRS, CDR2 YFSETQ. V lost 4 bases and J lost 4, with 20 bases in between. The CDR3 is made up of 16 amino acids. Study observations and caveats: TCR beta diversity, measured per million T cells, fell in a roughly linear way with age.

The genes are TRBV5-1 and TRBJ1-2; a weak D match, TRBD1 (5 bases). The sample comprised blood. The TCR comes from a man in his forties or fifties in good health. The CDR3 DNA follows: TGCGCCAGCAGCCCCCTGCGATTAGGGGAGCGCTATGGCTACACCTTC. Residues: CASSPLRLGERYGYTF.